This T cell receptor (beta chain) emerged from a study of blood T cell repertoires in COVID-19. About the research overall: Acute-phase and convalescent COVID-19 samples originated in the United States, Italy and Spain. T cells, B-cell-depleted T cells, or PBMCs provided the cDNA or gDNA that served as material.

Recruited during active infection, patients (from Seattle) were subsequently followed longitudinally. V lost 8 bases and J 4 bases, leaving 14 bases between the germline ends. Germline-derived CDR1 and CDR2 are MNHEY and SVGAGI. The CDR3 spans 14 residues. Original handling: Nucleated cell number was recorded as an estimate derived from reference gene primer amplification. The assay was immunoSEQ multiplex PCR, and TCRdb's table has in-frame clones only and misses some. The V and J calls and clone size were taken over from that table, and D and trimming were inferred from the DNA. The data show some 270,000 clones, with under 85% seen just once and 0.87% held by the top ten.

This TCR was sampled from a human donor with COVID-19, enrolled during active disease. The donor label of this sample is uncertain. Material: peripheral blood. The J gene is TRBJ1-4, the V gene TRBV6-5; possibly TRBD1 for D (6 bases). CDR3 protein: CASGIRGNNEKLFF. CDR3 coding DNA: TGTGCCAGCGGAATCAGGGGTAATAATGAAAAACTGTTTTTT.